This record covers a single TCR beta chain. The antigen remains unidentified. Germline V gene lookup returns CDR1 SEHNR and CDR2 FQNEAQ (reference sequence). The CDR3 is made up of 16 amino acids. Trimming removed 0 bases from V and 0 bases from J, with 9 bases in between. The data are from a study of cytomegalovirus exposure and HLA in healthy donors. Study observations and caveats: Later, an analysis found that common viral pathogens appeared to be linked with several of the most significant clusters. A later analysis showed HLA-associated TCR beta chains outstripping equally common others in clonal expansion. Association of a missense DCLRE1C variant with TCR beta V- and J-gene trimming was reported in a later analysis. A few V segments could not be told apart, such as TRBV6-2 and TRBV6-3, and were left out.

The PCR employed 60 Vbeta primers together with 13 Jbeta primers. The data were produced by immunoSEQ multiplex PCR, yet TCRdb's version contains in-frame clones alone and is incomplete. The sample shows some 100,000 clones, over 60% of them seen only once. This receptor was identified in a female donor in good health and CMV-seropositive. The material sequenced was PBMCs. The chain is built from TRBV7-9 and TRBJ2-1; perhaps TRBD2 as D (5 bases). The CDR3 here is CASSLAGSSSYNEQFF. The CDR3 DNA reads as TGTGCCAGCAGCTTAGCGGGGAGCAGCTCCTACAATGAGCAGTTCTTC.